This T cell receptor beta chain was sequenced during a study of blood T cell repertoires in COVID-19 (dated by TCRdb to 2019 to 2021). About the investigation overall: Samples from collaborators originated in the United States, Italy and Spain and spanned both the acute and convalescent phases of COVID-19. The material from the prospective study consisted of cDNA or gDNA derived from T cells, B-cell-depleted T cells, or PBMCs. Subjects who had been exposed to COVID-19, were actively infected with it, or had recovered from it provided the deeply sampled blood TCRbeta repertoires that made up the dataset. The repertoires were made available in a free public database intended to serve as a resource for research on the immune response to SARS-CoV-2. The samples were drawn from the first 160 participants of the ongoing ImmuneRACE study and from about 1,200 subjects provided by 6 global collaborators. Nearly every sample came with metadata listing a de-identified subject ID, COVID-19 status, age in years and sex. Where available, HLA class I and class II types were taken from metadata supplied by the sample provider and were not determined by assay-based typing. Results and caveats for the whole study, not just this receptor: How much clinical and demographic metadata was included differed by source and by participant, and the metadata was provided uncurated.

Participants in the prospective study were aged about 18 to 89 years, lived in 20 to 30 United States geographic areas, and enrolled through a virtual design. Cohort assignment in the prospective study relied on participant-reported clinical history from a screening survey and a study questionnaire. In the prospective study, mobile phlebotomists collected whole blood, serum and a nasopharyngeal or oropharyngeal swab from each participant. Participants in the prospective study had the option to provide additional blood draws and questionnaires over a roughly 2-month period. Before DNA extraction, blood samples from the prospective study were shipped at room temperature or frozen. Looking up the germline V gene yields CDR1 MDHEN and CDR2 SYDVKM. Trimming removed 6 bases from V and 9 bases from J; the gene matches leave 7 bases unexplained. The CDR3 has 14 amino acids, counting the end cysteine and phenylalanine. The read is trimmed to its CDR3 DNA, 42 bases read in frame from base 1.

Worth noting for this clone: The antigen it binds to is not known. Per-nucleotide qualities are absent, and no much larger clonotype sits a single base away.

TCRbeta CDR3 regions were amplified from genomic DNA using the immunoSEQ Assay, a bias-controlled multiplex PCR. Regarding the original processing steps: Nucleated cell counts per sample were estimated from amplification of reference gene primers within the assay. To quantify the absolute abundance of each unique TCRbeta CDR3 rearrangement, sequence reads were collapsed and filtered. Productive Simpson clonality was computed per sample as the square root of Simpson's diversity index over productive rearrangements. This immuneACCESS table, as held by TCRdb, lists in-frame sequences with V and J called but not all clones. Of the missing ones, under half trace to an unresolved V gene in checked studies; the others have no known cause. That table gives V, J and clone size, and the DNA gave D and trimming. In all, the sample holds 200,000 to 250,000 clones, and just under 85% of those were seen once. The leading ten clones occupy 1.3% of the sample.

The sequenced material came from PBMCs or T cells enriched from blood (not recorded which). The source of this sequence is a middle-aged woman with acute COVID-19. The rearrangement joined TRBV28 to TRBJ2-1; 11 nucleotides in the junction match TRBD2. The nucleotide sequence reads TGTGCCAGCAGCCGTAGCGGGGGGGCCGGTGAGCAGTTCTTC. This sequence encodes CASSRSGGAGEQFF.